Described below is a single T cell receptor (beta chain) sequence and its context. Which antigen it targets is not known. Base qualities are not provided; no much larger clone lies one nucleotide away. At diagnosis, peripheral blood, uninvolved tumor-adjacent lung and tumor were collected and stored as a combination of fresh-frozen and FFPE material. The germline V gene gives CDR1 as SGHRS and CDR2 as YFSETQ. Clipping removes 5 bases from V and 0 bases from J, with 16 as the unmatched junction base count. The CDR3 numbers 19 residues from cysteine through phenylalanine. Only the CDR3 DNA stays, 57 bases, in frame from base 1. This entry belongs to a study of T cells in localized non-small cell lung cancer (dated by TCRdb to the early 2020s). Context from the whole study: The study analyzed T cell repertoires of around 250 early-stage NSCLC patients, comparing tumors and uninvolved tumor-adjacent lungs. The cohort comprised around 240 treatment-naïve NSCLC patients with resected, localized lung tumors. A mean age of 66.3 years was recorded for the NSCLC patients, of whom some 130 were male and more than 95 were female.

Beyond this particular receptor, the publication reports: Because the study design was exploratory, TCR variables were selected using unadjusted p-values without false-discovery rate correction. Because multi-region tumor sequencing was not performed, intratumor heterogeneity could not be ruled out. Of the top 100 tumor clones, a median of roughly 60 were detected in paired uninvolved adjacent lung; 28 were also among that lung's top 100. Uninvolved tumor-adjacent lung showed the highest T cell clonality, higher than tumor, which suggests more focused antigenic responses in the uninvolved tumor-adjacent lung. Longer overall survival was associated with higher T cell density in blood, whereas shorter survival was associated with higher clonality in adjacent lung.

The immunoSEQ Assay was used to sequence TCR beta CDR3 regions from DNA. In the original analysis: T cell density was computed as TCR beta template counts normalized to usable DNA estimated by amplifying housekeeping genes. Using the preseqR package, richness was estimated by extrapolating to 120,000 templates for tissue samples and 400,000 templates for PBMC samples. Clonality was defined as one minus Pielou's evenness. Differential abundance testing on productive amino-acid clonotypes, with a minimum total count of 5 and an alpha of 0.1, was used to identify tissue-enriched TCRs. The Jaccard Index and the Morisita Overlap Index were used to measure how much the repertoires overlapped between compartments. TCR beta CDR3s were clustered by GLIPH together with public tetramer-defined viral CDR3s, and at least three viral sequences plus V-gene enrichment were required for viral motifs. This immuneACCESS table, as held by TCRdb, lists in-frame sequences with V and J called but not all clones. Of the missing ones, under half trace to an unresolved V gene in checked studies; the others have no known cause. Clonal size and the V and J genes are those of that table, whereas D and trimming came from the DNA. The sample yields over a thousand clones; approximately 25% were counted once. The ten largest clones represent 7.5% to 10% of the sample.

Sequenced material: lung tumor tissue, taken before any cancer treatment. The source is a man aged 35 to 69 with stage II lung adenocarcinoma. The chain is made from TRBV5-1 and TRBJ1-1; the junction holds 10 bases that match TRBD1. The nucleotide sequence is TGCGCCAGCAGAAAATCGGGGTGGACAGGGGGATCCATGAACACTGAAGCTTTCTTT. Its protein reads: CASRKSGWTGGSMNTEAFF. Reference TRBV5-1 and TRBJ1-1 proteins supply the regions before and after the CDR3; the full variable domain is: KAGVTQTPRYLIKTRGQQVTLSCSPISGHRSVSWYQQTPGQGLQFLFEYFSETQRNKGNFPGRFSGRQFSNSRSEMNVSTLELGDSALYLCASRKSGWTGGSMNTEAFFGQGTRLTVV.